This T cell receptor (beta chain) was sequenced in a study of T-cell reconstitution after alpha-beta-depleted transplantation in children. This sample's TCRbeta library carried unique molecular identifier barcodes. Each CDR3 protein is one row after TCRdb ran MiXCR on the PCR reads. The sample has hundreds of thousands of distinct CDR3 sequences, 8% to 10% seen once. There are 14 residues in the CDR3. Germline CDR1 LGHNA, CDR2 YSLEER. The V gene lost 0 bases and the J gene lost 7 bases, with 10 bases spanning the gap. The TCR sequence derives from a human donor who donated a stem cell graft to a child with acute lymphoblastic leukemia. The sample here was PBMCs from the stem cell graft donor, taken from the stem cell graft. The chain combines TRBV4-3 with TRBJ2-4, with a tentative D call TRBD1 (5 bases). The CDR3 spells CASSQDRGTNIQYF. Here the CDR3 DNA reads TGCGCCAGCAGCCAAGATAGGGGTACGAACATTCAGTACTTC.